This T cell receptor (beta chain) comes out of a study of OX40 agonist ivuxolimab in advanced cancers. Worth noting for this clone: Its antigen is as yet unknown.

Clones were read by immunoSEQ multiplex PCR, and TCRdb kept only the in-frame ones, dropping some. The sample holds some 22,000 clones, approximately 80% seen once. V was pared by 5 bases and J by 6 bases, with 13 bases between. From germline, CDR1 is MDHEN and CDR2 SYDVKM. The CDR3 runs 14 residues. Regarding the study as a whole: Blood T cells, both CD4+ and CD8+, expanded clonally by week 6 at 0.1 to 3.0 mg/kg. Determination of antigen specificity was not performed for the expanded peripheral T cells.

The clonotype was recovered from an adult with an advanced solid tumor such as melanoma, head and neck, liver or kidney cancer. The sample in question was CD4+ or CD8+ T cells sorted from blood, obtained in a trial of the OX40 agonist ivuxolimab. The V gene is TRBV28, the J gene TRBJ2-2; weak D call: TRBD2 (5 bases). DNA of the CDR3: TGTGCCAGCAGTCCGAGGGCCCGGGCCGGGGAGCTGTTTTTT. Its protein is CASSPRARAGELFF.